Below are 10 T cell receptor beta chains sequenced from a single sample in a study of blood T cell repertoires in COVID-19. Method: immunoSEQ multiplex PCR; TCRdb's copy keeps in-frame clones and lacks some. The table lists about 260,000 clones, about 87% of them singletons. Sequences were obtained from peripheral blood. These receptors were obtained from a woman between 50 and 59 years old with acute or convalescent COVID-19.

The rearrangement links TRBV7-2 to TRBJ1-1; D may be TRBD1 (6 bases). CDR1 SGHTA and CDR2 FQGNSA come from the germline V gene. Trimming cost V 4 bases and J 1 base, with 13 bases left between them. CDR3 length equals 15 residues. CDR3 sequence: CASSWGGASNTEAFF. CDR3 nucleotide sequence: TGTGCCAGCAGCTGGGGGGGGGCATCGAACACTGAAGCTTTCTTT.

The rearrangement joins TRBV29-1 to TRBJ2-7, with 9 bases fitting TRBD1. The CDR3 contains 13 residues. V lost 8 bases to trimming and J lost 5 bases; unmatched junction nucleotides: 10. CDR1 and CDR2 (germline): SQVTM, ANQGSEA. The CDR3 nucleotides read TGCAGCACCTGGACAGGGGTTAGCGACGAGCAGTACTTC. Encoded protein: CSTWTGVSDEQYF.

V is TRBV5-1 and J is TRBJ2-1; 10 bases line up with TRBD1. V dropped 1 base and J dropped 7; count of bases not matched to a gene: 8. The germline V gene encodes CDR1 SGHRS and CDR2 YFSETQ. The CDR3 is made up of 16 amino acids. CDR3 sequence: CASSLLYDRGRNEQFF. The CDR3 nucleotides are TGCGCCAGCAGCTTGTTGTACGACAGGGGGCGAAATGAGCAGTTCTTC.

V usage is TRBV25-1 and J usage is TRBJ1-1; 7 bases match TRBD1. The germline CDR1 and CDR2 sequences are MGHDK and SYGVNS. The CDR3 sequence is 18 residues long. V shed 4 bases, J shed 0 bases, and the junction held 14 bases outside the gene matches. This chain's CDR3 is CASSGTTGTENMNTEAFF. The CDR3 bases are TGTGCCAGCAGTGGTACCACCGGGACAGAGAACATGAACACTGAAGCTTTCTTT.

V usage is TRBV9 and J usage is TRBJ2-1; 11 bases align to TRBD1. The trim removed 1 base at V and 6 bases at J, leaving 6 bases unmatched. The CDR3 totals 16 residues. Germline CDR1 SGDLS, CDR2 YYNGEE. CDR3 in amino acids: CASSVTGTGGINEQFF. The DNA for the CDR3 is TGTGCCAGCAGCGTAACCGGGACAGGGGGTATCAATGAGCAGTTCTTC.

The CDR3 nucleotides read TGTGCCGTAGACAGGGGGCATAACGAGCAGTACTTC. Translated: CAVDRGHNEQYF. The chain links TRBV28 to TRBJ2-7; 10 bases map to TRBD1. With 11 bases clipped from V and 5 bases from J, the junction kept 6 bases outside the gene matches. This CDR3 has 12 residues. Germline assignment: CDR1 MDHEN and CDR2 SYDVKM.

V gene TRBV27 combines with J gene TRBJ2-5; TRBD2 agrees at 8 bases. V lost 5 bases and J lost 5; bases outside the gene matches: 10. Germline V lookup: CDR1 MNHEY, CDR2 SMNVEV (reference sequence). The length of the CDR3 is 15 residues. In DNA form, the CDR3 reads TGTGCCAGCAGTCCCCCCTCCGGGAGGGGGGAGACCCAGTACTTC. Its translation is CASSPPSGRGETQYF.

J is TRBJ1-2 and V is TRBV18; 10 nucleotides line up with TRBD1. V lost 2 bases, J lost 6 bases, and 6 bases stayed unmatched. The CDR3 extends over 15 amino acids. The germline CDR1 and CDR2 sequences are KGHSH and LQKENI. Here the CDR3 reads CASSPDAGTGDGYTF. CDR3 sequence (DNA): TGTGCCAGCTCACCAGACGCCGGGACAGGGGATGGCTACACCTTC.

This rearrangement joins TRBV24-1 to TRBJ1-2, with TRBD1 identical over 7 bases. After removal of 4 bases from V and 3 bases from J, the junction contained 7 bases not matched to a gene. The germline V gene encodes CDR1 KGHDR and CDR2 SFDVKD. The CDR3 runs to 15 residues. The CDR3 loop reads CATSDPTGLDYGYTF. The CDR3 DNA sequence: TGTGCCACCAGTGACCCGACAGGGCTTGACTATGGCTACACCTTC.

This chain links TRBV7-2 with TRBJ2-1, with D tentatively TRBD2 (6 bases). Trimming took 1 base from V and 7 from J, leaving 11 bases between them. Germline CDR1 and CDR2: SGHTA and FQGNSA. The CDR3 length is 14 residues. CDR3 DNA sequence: TGTGCCAGCAGCTTAGTGGGACTGCTGAATGAGCAGTTCTTC. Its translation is CASSLVGLLNEQFF.